This entry lists 31 T cell receptor beta chains sequenced from one sample in a study of blood T cell repertoires in COVID-19. The table came from immunoSEQ multiplex PCR; TCRdb's copy has only in-frame clones and leaves some out. The data hold about 75,000 clones, with approximately 88% observed a single time. The source material was peripheral blood. The receptors derive from a woman in her seventies with acute or convalescent COVID-19.

This clone appeared a few times. V and J are TRBV29-1 and TRBJ2-1, with 11 positions matching TRBD2. Germline V gives CDR1 SQVTM, CDR2 ANQGSEA. The CDR3 totals 16 residues. V was pared by 1 base and J by 11 bases, with 13 bases of the junction left unmatched. In DNA, the CDR3 is TGCAGCGTTGAAGGGGATTCTAGCGGGAGGTCCCATCAGCAGTTCTTC. Protein: CSVEGDSSGRSHQQFF.

V and J are TRBV6-1 and TRBJ1-1; the D gene is possibly TRBD1 (5 bases). Germline V lookup: CDR1 MNHNS, CDR2 SASEGT. V lost 0 bases and J 0 bases, leaving 14 bases between the germline ends. The CDR3 loop spans 17 amino acids. The CDR3 loop reads CASSEAGTRVMNTEAFF. The CDR3 coding sequence is TGTGCCAGCAGTGAAGCAGGGACTAGGGTAATGAACACTGAAGCTTTCTTT.

This sequence joins TRBV4-1 and TRBJ1-5, with a possible D match to TRBD1 (5 bases). With 0 bases removed from V and 3 bases from J, the gap between germline ends came to 15 bases. The CDR3 covers 17 residues. CDR1 is MGHRA and CDR2 is YSYEKL in the germline V gene. CDR3 nucleotides: TGCGCCAGCAGCCAAGATTTGGGGCAAGCTCACAATCAGCCCCAGCATTTT. Protein: CASSQDLGQAHNQPQHF.

This clone was counted only a few times. The V and J genes are TRBV19 and TRBJ2-7; no clear D gene. CDR1 is LNHDA and CDR2 is SQIVND in the germline V gene (reference sequence). The CDR3 spans 14 residues. V was shortened by 6 bases and J by 3 bases, with 15 bases between the two germline ends. CDR3 in DNA: TGTGCCAGTAGCACCGGGTCCCAGTACTACGAGCAGTACTTC. Translation gives CASSTGSQYYEQYF.

This chain links TRBV28 with TRBJ2-3; no clear D gene. There are 17 residues in the CDR3. Trimming removed 2 bases from V and 1 base from J, with 16 bases in between. CDR1 MDHEN and CDR2 SYDVKM come from the germline V gene. The CDR3 loop reads CASSLTHFDTGTDTQYF. For the CDR3, the DNA is TGTGCCAGCAGTTTAACCCACTTCGACACCGGCACAGATACGCAGTATTTT. The full variable domain, in which reference TRBV28 and TRBJ2-3 provide the parts outside the CDR3, is DVKVTQSSRYLVKRTGEKVFLECVQDMDHENMFWYRQDPGLGLRLIYFSYDVKMKEKGDIPEGYSVSREKKERFSLILESASTNQTSMYLCASSLTHFDTGTDTQYFGPGTRLTVL.

The chain uses TRBV29-1 and TRBJ1-2; maybe TRBD1 (5 bases). The CDR3 totals 11 residues. The germline V and J ends were trimmed by 7 bases and 8 bases, with 14 bases remaining between them. CDR1 and CDR2 from the germline V gene are SQVTM and ANQGSEA. CDR3: CSAHSAGGYTF. CDR3 coding DNA: TGCAGCGCCCATTCGGCAGGGGGCTACACCTTC.

In this sample, this clone turned up once. The chain links TRBV7-3 to TRBJ2-5, with 8 nucleotides matching TRBD2. The CDR3 has 13 residues. CDR1 is SGHTA, CDR2 FQGTGA, per germline. Trimming at V came to 3 bases and at J to 4 bases, leaving 1 base not matched to a gene. This CDR3 is CASSFGRGETQYF. In DNA form, the CDR3 reads TGTGCCAGCAGCTTCGGGAGGGGAGAGACCCAGTACTTC.

This chain joins TRBV3-1 (or the pseudogene TRBV3-2) and TRBJ1-2, with 8 bases fitting TRBD1. This CDR3 has 15 amino acids. Germline CDR1 is LGHDT and CDR2 is YNNKEL (reference sequence). Trimming at V came to 0 bases and at J to 7 bases, leaving 7 bases not matched to a gene. The CDR3 coding sequence is TGTGCCAGCAGCCAAGATTTAGACAGGGGAATTGGCTACACCTTC. Its translation: CASSQDLDRGIGYTF.

The chain employs TRBV14 and TRBJ2-5; D is perhaps TRBD2 (6 bases). V was cut by 0 bases and J by 2 bases, with 10 bases left in between. Germline loops: CDR1 SGHDN, CDR2 FVKESK. The CDR3 loop spans 15 amino acids. The DNA for the CDR3 is TGTGCCAGCAGCCAAGAGCCGGACTATCAAGAGACCCAGTACTTC. Its translation is CASSQEPDYQETQYF.

Only a few counts were recorded for this clone. The chain is built from TRBV7-2 and TRBJ1-1, with D perhaps TRBD1 (5 bases). The CDR3 covers 12 residues. Germline V lookup: CDR1 SGHTA, CDR2 FQGNSA. V dropped 4 bases and J dropped 4 bases, with 7 bases sitting between them. CDR3 coding DNA: TGTGCCAGCAGCTCGGGGGGCACTGAAGCTTTCTTT. This codes for CASSSGGTEAFF.

This chain connects TRBV9 to TRBJ2-3; 13 bases line up with TRBD2. V lost 1 base and J lost 5; bases outside the gene matches: 7. This CDR3 has 17 residues. The germline V gene encodes CDR1 SGDLS and CDR2 YYNGEE. The CDR3 spells CASSVHTGTSGIDTQYF. CDR3 coding DNA: TGTGCCAGCAGCGTACACACCGGGACTAGCGGGATAGATACGCAGTATTTT.

The chain uses TRBV9 and TRBJ1-6, with D hard to call. V lost 0 bases and J lost 9, with 16 bases in between. This CDR3 spans 16 amino acids. Germline V gives CDR1 SGDLS, CDR2 YYNGEE. The CDR3 protein is CASSVEGTVYGSPLHF. As DNA, the CDR3 is TGTGCCAGCAGCGTAGAAGGCACAGTCTATGGTTCACCCCTCCACTTT.

Comments on this clone: The limits of the CDR3 on the DNA are not certain, so only TCRdb's listed CDR3 is given. The chain joins TRBV2 to TRBJ2-2; no DNA check was done on the table's D call, TRBD1. Including both end residues, the CDR3 is 16 amino acids long. Germline lookup yields CDR1 SNHLY and CDR2 FYNNEI. The CDR3 protein is CASREQRQRRAGELFF.

The chain is built from TRBV5-4 and TRBJ1-2, with 10 bases aligning to TRBD1. CDR3 size: 16 residues. J gave up 5 bases and V 5 bases, and 12 bases lay outside the gene matches. CDR1 SGHNT and CDR2 YYREEE come from the germline V gene (reference sequence). The DNA for the CDR3 is TGTGCCAGCAGTTCGTCCACAGGACAGGGGGGGTATGGCTACACCTTC. It yields the protein CASSSSTGQGGYGYTF.

This clone was recorded a few times. The rearrangement links TRBV9 to TRBJ1-1; 10 bases agree with TRBD1. The V and J ends lost 4 bases and 4 bases, in that order; junction bases with no gene match: 7. CDR1 and CDR2 from the germline V gene are SGDLS and YYNGEE. The CDR3 has 15 amino acids. The CDR3, as DNA: TGTGCCAGCAGCTTGACAGGGGGCGAGGTCACTGAAGCTTTCTTT. It translates to CASSLTGGEVTEAFF.

The chain joins TRBV12-5 to TRBJ2-5, with D maybe TRBD1 (6 bases). The CDR3 extends over 15 amino acids. Trimming shortened V by 6 bases and J by 4 bases, and 18 bases separated the two germline ends. The germline gives CDR1 LGHNT, CDR2 FRNRAP. In DNA, the CDR3 is TGTGCTAGTGGGGTCGGGACACCCAGGGGAGAGACCCAGTACTTC. Translation gives CASGVGTPRGETQYF.

The CDR3 DNA is TGTGCCAGCAGTTTATTTCCCGGGACAGCCACTAATGGCTACACCTTC. This encodes CASSLFPGTATNGYTF. The genes are TRBV27 and TRBJ1-2, with 7 bases identical to TRBD1. Germline V gene lookup returns CDR1 MNHEY and CDR2 SMNVEV (reference sequence). Unmatched junction bases numbered 11, after V lost 1 base and J lost 6 bases. The CDR3 runs 16 residues.

The chain joins TRBV12-5 to TRBJ1-1; possibly TRBD1 for D (5 bases). This CDR3 has 15 amino acids. V dropped 2 bases and J dropped 4 bases, with 14 bases sitting between them. Germline V gene data show CDR1 as LGHNT and CDR2 as FRNRAP. CDR3 bases: TGTGCTAGTGGTTTGCTCCTGGGGGGGGGCACTGAAGCTTTCTTT. Translating it yields CASGLLLGGGTEAFF.

This clone was counted once. This chain links TRBV6-5 with TRBJ1-5; D gene uncertain. V was clipped by 0 bases and J by 2 bases, with 8 bases between them. Germline V gene sequence: CDR1 MNHEY, CDR2 SVGAGI. The CDR3 has 15 residues. The CDR3 region has the DNA TGTGCCAGCAGTTACTCGATTCGGGGCAATCAGCCCCAGCATTTT. Amino acid sequence: CASSYSIRGNQPQHF.

The gene calls are TRBV28 and TRBJ1-6, with 11 bases fitting TRBD1. CDR3 length: 18 residues. Germline V gene data show CDR1 as MDHEN and CDR2 as SYDVKM. J gave up 8 bases and V 9 bases, and 18 bases lay outside the gene matches. CDR3 nucleotides: TGTGCCAGACTCACAGGCTATGGGACAGGGGGTCGATATTCACCCCTCCACTTT. Encoded protein: CARLTGYGTGGRYSPLHF.

CDR3 amino acids: CAWSRTGDGNEQFF. CDR3 DNA sequence: TGTGCCTGGAGTAGGACAGGGGATGGCAATGAGCAGTTCTTC. J is TRBJ2-1 and V is TRBV30, with 9 nucleotides matching TRBD1. The trim removed 2 bases at V and 6 bases at J, leaving 5 bases unmatched. The V gene's germline CDR1 is GTSNPN and CDR2 SVGIG (reference sequence). The CDR3 covers 14 residues. The full variable domain, its missing parts supplied by reference TRBV30 and TRBJ2-1, is SQTIHQWPATLVQPVGSPLSLECTVEGTSNPNLYWYRQAAGRGLQLLFYSVGIGQISSEVPQNLSASRPQDRQFILSSKKLLLSDSGFYLCAWSRTGDGNEQFFGPGTRLTVL.

This chain joins TRBV5-1 and TRBJ1-1; 8 positions match TRBD1. CDR1 and CDR2 (germline): SGHRS, YFSETQ. The junction had 7 bases not matched to a gene; V was cut back by 3 bases and J by 6 bases. The CDR3 sequence is 14 residues long. The CDR3 sequence is CASSSIQGVPEAFF. CDR3 in DNA: TGCGCCAGCAGCTCTATACAGGGGGTCCCTGAAGCTTTCTTT.

The chain couples TRBV27 to TRBJ1-6, with TRBD1 as a possible D gene (6 bases). V lost 5 bases and J 13 bases, leaving 15 bases between the germline ends. The CDR3 contains 13 residues. CDR1 is MNHEY and CDR2 is SMNVEV in the germline V gene (reference sequence). CDR3 amino acids: CASSPRDIGPLHF. The CDR3, as DNA: TGTGCCAGCAGTCCTCGGGACATTGGTCCCCTCCACTTT.

This chain connects TRBV10-3 to TRBJ1-3, with 8 bases lining up with TRBD1. With V trimmed by 4 bases and J by 8 bases, 4 bases remained unmatched. The CDR3 sequence is 13 residues long. CDR1 and CDR2 (germline): ENHRY, SYGVKD. CDR3 DNA sequence: TGTGCCATCAGTGGACAGGGGTCGGACACCATATATTTT. Its translation: CAISGQGSDTIYF.

This chain links TRBV3-1 (or the pseudogene TRBV3-2) with TRBJ2-5; the D gene is possibly TRBD1 (5 bases). V gave up 5 bases and J gave up 4 bases, with 11 bases separating them. CDR1 is LGHDT, CDR2 YNNKEL, per germline (reference sequence). CDR3 length equals 13 residues. The CDR3 sequence: CASSNQGRETQYF. The CDR3, as DNA: TGTGCCAGCAGCAACCAGGGTCGAGAGACCCAGTACTTC.

This clone was detected only once. Here the CDR3 reads CASSGYVREFENTEAFF. The CDR3 DNA reads TGTGCCAGCAGTGGGTATGTAAGGGAGTTTGAGAACACTGAAGCTTTCTTT. This sequence joins TRBV6-1 and TRBJ1-1; D remains unclear. This CDR3 has 17 amino acids. Looked up from germline, CDR1 is MNHNS and CDR2 is SASEGT. Trimming cost V 4 bases and J 1 base, with 19 bases left between them.

This clone has a handful of counts. V and J are TRBV28 and TRBJ1-2; TRBD1 matches at 8 bases. The CDR3 totals 16 residues. Germline V gene sequence: CDR1 MDHEN, CDR2 SYDVKM. V shed 2 bases and J 5 bases; nucleotides not matched to a gene: 10. The CDR3 nucleotides read TGTGCCAGCAGTTTACGAGATGGCAGGGGGCCTTATGGCTACACCTTC. Translated: CASSLRDGRGPYGYTF.

J is TRBJ1-1 and V is TRBV5-4; 7 bases are a match to TRBD1. CDR1 SGHNT and CDR2 YYREEE come from the germline V gene (reference sequence). The CDR3 is 13 residues long. The trim removed 4 bases at V and 4 bases at J, leaving 4 bases unmatched. The CDR3: CASSTGETTEAFF. The CDR3 DNA reads as TGTGCCAGCAGCACAGGGGAGACCACTGAAGCTTTCTTT.

The J gene is TRBJ2-7, the V gene TRBV27, with 7 bases aligning to TRBD1. The CDR3 has 14 amino acids. CDR1 is MNHEY, CDR2 SMNVEV, per germline (reference sequence). The junction had 9 bases not matched to a gene; V was cut back by 7 bases and J by 3 bases. The CDR3: CASTPSDRVYEQYF. Here the CDR3 DNA reads TGTGCCAGCACCCCCTCTGACAGGGTCTACGAGCAGTACTTC.

This CDR3 is CASSPGGRTGNTIYF. CDR3 sequence (DNA): TGCGCCAGCAGCCCCGGGGGGCGAACTGGAAACACCATATATTTT. The chain links TRBV5-1 to TRBJ1-3; TRBD1 might be the D (6 bases). The germline gives CDR1 SGHRS, CDR2 YFSETQ. V lost 4 bases, J lost 2 bases, and 13 bases lay in between. This CDR3 spans 15 amino acids.

This rearrangement joins TRBV28 to TRBJ2-1; 7 bases match TRBD2. This CDR3 contains 15 residues. The V and J ends lost 6 bases and 2 bases, in that order; junction bases with no gene match: 7. Germline lookup yields CDR1 MDHEN and CDR2 SYDVKM. CDR3 coding DNA: TGTGCCAGCAGCCGTAGCGGGCCAACCTACAATGAGCAGTTCTTC. This translates into CASSRSGPTYNEQFF.